The 5 T cell receptor beta chains reported below all come from one sample, sequenced in a study of long-term antiretroviral therapy in people with HIV. Assay version v3.0 of immunoSEQ was used, and it was run at survey level. Assay used: immunoSEQ multiplex PCR; TCRdb lists only in-frame clones, some missing. Found here are roughly 29,000 clones, around 82% of them singletons; the top ten hold roughly 7.6%. This sample comprised unsorted PBMCs, obtained 3 years after starting antiretroviral therapy. Receptor source: a man aged 35-49 years with HIV.

The J gene is TRBJ2-7, the V gene TRBV19, with 10 bases that match TRBD2. V lost 4 bases, J lost 4 bases, and 10 bases stayed unmatched. The CDR3 loop spans 16 amino acids. The germline gives CDR1 LNHDA, CDR2 SQIVND (reference sequence). The CDR3 sequence is CASSNIAGGSSYEQYF. The CDR3 bases are TGTGCCAGTAGTAACATAGCGGGGGGCTCATCTTACGAGCAGTACTTC.

The chain has TRBV6-1 and TRBJ2-2; 12 bases fit TRBD2. CDR3 size: 18 residues. Germline-derived CDR1 and CDR2 are MNHNS and SASEGT. The J segment lost 0 bases and the V segment lost 0 bases, leaving 2 bases of the junction unmatched. This chain's CDR3 is CASSEALAGGANTGELFF. The CDR3 DNA reads as TGTGCCAGCAGTGAAGCACTAGCGGGAGGCGCGAACACCGGGGAGCTGTTTTTT.

The table lists this clone with a count of one. CDR3 sequence reads: CASSLNLGDQGGYTF. The CDR3 DNA follows: TGCGCCAGCAGCTTGAACCTAGGAGATCAAGGTGGCTACACCTTC. The chain employs TRBV5-1 and TRBJ1-2, with D hard to call. The CDR3 length is 15 residues. Germline V gives CDR1 SGHRS, CDR2 YFSETQ. The V and J ends lost 1 base and 7 bases respectively, with 17 bases between them. Complete variable domain (other parts from reference TRBV5-1 and TRBJ1-2): KAGVTQTPRYLIKTRGQQVTLSCSPISGHRSVSWYQQTPGQGLQFLFEYFSETQRNKGNFPGRFSGRQFSNSRSEMNVSTLELGDSALYLCASSLNLGDQGGYTFGSGTRLTVV.

This clone was recorded once. This chain connects TRBV6-5 to TRBJ1-1; no clear D gene. Germline loops: CDR1 MNHEY, CDR2 SVGAGI. The CDR3 loop spans 15 amino acids. Trimming stripped 0 bases from V and 3 bases from J, with 11 bases between. The CDR3 sequence: CASSYSRGRDTEAFF. CDR3 in DNA: TGTGCCAGCAGTTACTCCAGAGGGAGAGACACTGAAGCTTTCTTT.

The CDR3, as DNA: TGTGCCAGCAGCCGGGGGGGCGGGGTCTCTGGGGCCAACGTCCTGACTTTC. Translation: CASSRGGGVSGANVLTF. The rearrangement uses TRBV5-6 and TRBJ2-6; 8 bases are a match to TRBD2. J was trimmed by 0 bases and V by 4 bases; bases with no gene match: 6. The germline V gene encodes CDR1 SGHDT and CDR2 YYEEEE. The CDR3 length is 17 residues.